This is a list of T cell receptor beta chains from one sample in a study of blood T cell repertoires in COVID-19. Method: immunoSEQ multiplex PCR; TCRdb's copy keeps in-frame clones and lacks some. This table has 200,000 to 250,000 clones, around 84% appearing once. Sequences were obtained from PBMCs or T cells enriched from blood (not recorded which). These receptors all stem from a woman between 40 and 50 years old who had recovered from COVID-19. Each CDR3 is given with its conserved first and last residue. D genes are given only for firm matches. A row's size may be missing; if present it is once, few, many or a size class.

>-|-|TRBV7-2|TRBJ1-1
TGTGCCAGCAGCTTAGATCTCCTTTTGAACACTGAAGCTTTCTTT
CASSLDLLLNTEAFF
>TRBD2|-|TRBV28|TRBJ2-1
TGTGCCAGCAGTTTGACTAGCGCGAGCTCCTACAATGAGCAGTTCTTC
CASSLTSASSYNEQFF
>-|once|TRBV4-3|TRBJ1-5
TGCGCCAGCAGCCAAGAACGGGGGGGTACTTGGTTGGCCCAGCATTTT
CASSQERGGTWLAQHF
>-|few|TRBV7-3|TRBJ2-5
TGTGCCAGCAGCTTTGTGTCAGGGGTCGGGCAAGAGACCCAGTACTTC
CASSFVSGVGQETQYF
>-|-|TRBV6-5|TRBJ1-4
TGTGCCAGCAGTTACTCGGTACAGGCAACTAATGAAAAACTGTTTTTT
CASSYSVQATNEKLFF
>TRBD1|-|TRBV3-1/TRBV3-2|TRBJ1-1
TGTGCCAGCAGCAGGTCGGGGACAGGGTCGACTGAAGCTTTCTTT
CASSRSGTGSTEAFF
>-|-|TRBV5-6|TRBJ2-7
TGTGCCAGCAGCCGCAGGGGAGTGCTTTACGAGCAGTACTTC
CASSRRGVLYEQYF
>-|-|TRBV5-4|TRBJ2-3
TGTGCCAGCAGCTTGGCCGGAGGACGGCCCACAGATACGCAGTATTTT
CASSLAGGRPTDTQYF
>-|-|TRBV12-3/TRBV12-4|TRBJ2-3
TGTGCCAGCAGTTTAGCCGGAGATACGCAGTATTTT
CASSLAGDTQYF
>-|once|TRBV3-1/TRBV3-2|TRBJ1-6
TGTGCCAGCAGCCAAGTACAGGGAAATTCACCCCTCCACTTT
CASSQVQGNSPLHF
>-|-|TRBV30|TRBJ2-1
TGTGCCTGGAGTCTTAGCGGTAATGAGCAGTTCTTC
CAWSLSGNEQFF
>-|-|TRBV4-3|TRBJ2-1
TGCGCCAGCAGCCAAGACCTAGCGAGCTCCTACAATGAGCAGTTCTTC
CASSQDLASSYNEQFF
>TRBD1|-|TRBV19|TRBJ2-7
TGTGCCAGTAGTATAGGGACAGGGGGCTTCTACGAGCAGTACTTC
CASSIGTGGFYEQYF
>TRBD1|-|TRBV11-3|TRBJ2-5
TGTGCCAGCAGCTTAAGGACAGGGCACCAAGAGACCCAGTACTTC
CASSLRTGHQETQYF
>-|-|TRBV19|TRBJ1-3
TGTGCCAGCCGGGGGGGTGGAAACACCATATATTTT
CASRGGGNTIYF
>-|once|TRBV5-1|TRBJ1-3
TGCGCCAGCAGCTTGGGTCCACGGGGGGCAGGAAACACCATATATTTT
CASSLGPRGAGNTIYF
>-|-|TRBV19|TRBJ2-2
TGTGCCAGTAGTTTCGAGGGTTACACCGGGGAGCTGTTTTTT
CASSFEGYTGELFF
>-|-|TRBV20-1|TRBJ2-1
TGCAGTGCTAGTCAGGGGTCAGTGGGTGATGAGCAGTTCTTC
CSASQGSVGDEQFF
>-|-|TRBV7-9|TRBJ1-2
TGTGCCAGCAGCCCTCAGTACTATGGCTACACCTTC
CASSPQYYGYTF
>TRBD2|-|TRBV28|TRBJ2-3
TGTGCCAGCAGTTCACCGTTAGGGACTAGCGGGGAATTTAGCACAGATACGCAGTATTTT
CASSSPLGTSGEFSTDTQYF
>-|-|TRBV6-1|TRBJ1-5
TGTGCCAGCAGTGTTCGGGGATCAGATTATAGCAATCAGCCCCAGCATTTT
CASSVRGSDYSNQPQHF
>TRBD1|-|TRBV29-1|TRBJ2-7
TGCAGCGTTGAAGTGGACAGGGGTACGTACGAGCAGTACTTC
CSVEVDRGTYEQYF
>-|once|TRBV7-8|TRBJ2-7
TGTGCCAGCAGTCTCCGGGACAATGGCCTCTACGAGCAGTACTTC
CASSLRDNGLYEQYF